This T cell receptor (beta chain) was captured by sequencing in a study of blood T cells in healthy people across ages. It was with a sample-barcoded 5' primer and a J-beta primer mix that a second PCR of about 7 to 12 cycles was run. TCRdb used MiXCR to reprocess the 5' RACE reads, holding one entry per CDR3 protein. Among approximately 790,000 distinct CDR3 sequences listed, approximately 65% were seen once. The TCR was taken from a man aged 30 to 45 in good health. The sequenced sample consisted of blood.

This CDR3 reads CASSLGSVINYGYTF. The CDR3, as DNA: TGCGCCAGCAGCTTGGGCTCAGTCATTAACTATGGCTACACCTTC. The chain has TRBV5-1 and TRBJ1-2; D is uncertain. This CDR3 contains 15 residues. Trimming pared 0 bases from V and 1 base from J, leaving 10 bases between. Germline CDR1 is SGHRS and CDR2 is YFSETQ.